The present T cell receptor beta chain was sequenced within a study of cytomegalovirus exposure and HLA in healthy donors. Study-level points and caveats: Donor immune exposure was known only as CMV serostatus. One variant, a missense change in DCLRE1C, was linked in a later analysis to TCR beta V- and J-gene trimming.

Primers: 60 Vbeta forward and 13 Jbeta reverse. Generated by immunoSEQ multiplex PCR, the TCRdb table keeps only in-frame clones and is missing some. The table has about 100,000 clones, around 80% seen once. Per the germline V gene, CDR1 is MNHNY and CDR2 is SVGAGI (reference sequence). With 7 bases removed from V and 11 bases from J, the gap between germline ends came to 23 bases. The CDR3 spans 14 residues. A single count supports this clone. No antigen is known for it. Sequencing used PBMCs. The V and J genes are TRBV6-6 and TRBJ1-2, with TRBD1 as a possible D gene (6 bases). The clonotype originates from a woman between 40 and 50 years old in good health and CMV-seronegative. The CDR3 DNA sequence: TGTGCCAGCACTGCACATGGGGGCCTTACCTCTTACACCTTC. This encodes CASTAHGGLTSYTF.